Below, 9 T cell receptor beta chains from the same sample are listed, as sequenced in a study of T cells in women clearing cervical HPV infection. Repertoires were generated with immunoSEQ multiplex PCR, while TCRdb's copy carries only in-frame clones and drops some. The repertoire table contains around 21,000 clones. The sequencing sample was made of blood buffy coat. These receptors were taken from a woman between 18 and 70 years old with a cervical HPV16 infection that either progressed to CIN3+ or cleared (not recorded which).

Concerning this clone itself: Read sequence stops 3 residues before the CDR3 end, and the germline J gene provides the missing end. The chain combines TRBV2 with TRBJ1-1, with D possibly TRBD1 on 6 matching bases. This CDR3 region has 13 residues. CDR1 is SNHLY and CDR2 is FYNNEI in the germline V gene. CDR3 amino acids: CASRQDSRGQAFF. The CDR3 DNA, read in part, is TGTGCCAGCAGGCAGGACAGTCGGGGACAA.

Note on this clone: The read ends 3 residues before the CDR3 terminus; that terminus is restored from the germline J gene. This chain connects TRBV7-2 to TRBJ2-1, with 10 bases that match TRBD1. The CDR3 covers 14 residues. CDR1 and CDR2 (germline): SGHTA, FQGNSA. The V and J ends lost 5 bases and 9 bases, in that order; junction bases with no gene match: 7. CDR3 region: CASSVGTGAGEQFF. The CDR3 DNA, read in part, is TGTGCCAGCAGCGTAGGGACAGGGGCAGGTGAG.

Details on this clone: The read ends 3 residues early relative to the CDR3; the germline J gene fills the gap. This sequence joins TRBV5-6 and TRBJ2-3; D is undetermined. The germline V and J ends were trimmed by 1 base and 1 base, with 4 bases remaining between them. In germline, CDR1 is SGHDT, CDR2 YYEEEE. This CDR3 spans 13 amino acids. This CDR3 reads CASSLSGTDTQYF. Incomplete CDR3 DNA: TGTGCCAGCAGCTTGTCGGGCACAGATACG.

With regard to this clone: The read gets to within 3 residues of the CDR3 end, and the germline J gene fills in the rest. The chain joins TRBV18 to TRBJ1-1; TRBD1 agrees at 9 bases. Germline CDR1 KGHSH, CDR2 LQKENI. V dropped 10 bases and J dropped 1; count of bases not matched to a gene: 13. CDR3 size: 16 residues. CDR3 DNA, as far as it was read: TGTGCCACCATGGGGGGACAGGGAGTGGCGAACACTGAA. Its protein is CATMGGQGVANTE. The full CDR3 protein reads CATMGGQGVANTEAFF. Complete variable domain (other parts from reference TRBV18 and TRBJ1-1): NAGVMQNPRHLVRRRGQEARLRCSPMKGHSHVYWYRQLPEEGLKFMVYLQKENIIDESGMPKERFSAEFPKEGPSILRIQQVVRGDSAAYFCATMGGQGVANTEAFFGQGTRLTVV.

As to this clone: The observed sequence ends 3 residues before the CDR3 terminus, with the missing tail filled in from the germline J gene. The chain carries TRBV18 and TRBJ2-1; 11 nucleotides agree with TRBD2. Germline assignment: CDR1 KGHSH and CDR2 LQKENI. Trimming removed 1 base from V and 5 bases from J; junction bases left unmatched: 7. The CDR3 sequence is 17 residues long. This CDR3 is CASSPQLLAGGDNEQFF. Incomplete CDR3 DNA: TGTGCCAGCTCACCACAACTCCTAGCGGGGGGCGACAATGAG. The whole variable domain, remainder taken from reference TRBV18 and TRBJ2-1, is NAGVMQNPRHLVRRRGQEARLRCSPMKGHSHVYWYRQLPEEGLKFMVYLQKENIIDESGMPKERFSAEFPKEGPSILRIQQVVRGDSAAYFCASSPQLLAGGDNEQFFGPGTRLTVL.

On this clone itself: Read sequence stops 3 residues before the CDR3 end, and the germline J gene provides the missing end. This sample includes further DNA sequences coding for the same CDR3. V is TRBV29-1 and J is TRBJ1-2; the D is unclear. Per the germline V gene, CDR1 is SQVTM and CDR2 is ANQGSEA. The V end was cut by 1 base, the J end by 0 bases, with 9 bases between. The CDR3 runs 14 residues. The covered CDR3 bases are TGCAGCGTTGAAGGACTAACAGCTAACTATGGC. Amino acids: CSVEGLTANYG. From start to end, the CDR3 is CSVEGLTANYGYTF.

A word on this clone: The read ends 3 residues early relative to the CDR3; the germline J gene fills the gap. The V call is TRBV20-1, the J call TRBJ2-5; TRBD1 aligns across 7 bases. Germline trimming cut 5 bases from V and 2 bases from J; bases unmatched to any gene: 8. The CDR3 totals 14 residues. CDR1 and CDR2 (germline): DFQATT, SNEGSKA (reference sequence). The CDR3 bases that were read are TGCAGTGCTCCCCGGGACAGACATCAAGAGACC. This codes for CSAPRDRHQET. The full CDR3 protein reads CSAPRDRHQETQYF.

This CDR3 reads CAWSPPGRETQYF. CDR3 DNA (partial): TGTGCCTGGAGTCCCCCCGGGCGGGAGACG. This chain connects TRBV30 to TRBJ2-3, with 7 bases matching TRBD2. Read data end 3 residues before the CDR3 end; the end is taken from the germline J gene. CDR1 is GTSNPN and CDR2 is SVGIG in the germline V gene (reference sequence). The CDR3 extends over 13 amino acids.

In regard to this clone: The read halts 3 residues ahead of the CDR3 end, with the missing end drawn from the germline J gene. The chain has TRBV7-8 and TRBJ2-3; weak D call: TRBD2 (5 bases). The CDR3 consists of 14 residues. CDR1 is SGHVS, CDR2 FQNEAQ, per germline. The CDR3 region is CASRLARLQETQYF. The CDR3 DNA, read in part, is TGTGCCAGCAGGCTAGCCCGACTCCAAGAGACG.